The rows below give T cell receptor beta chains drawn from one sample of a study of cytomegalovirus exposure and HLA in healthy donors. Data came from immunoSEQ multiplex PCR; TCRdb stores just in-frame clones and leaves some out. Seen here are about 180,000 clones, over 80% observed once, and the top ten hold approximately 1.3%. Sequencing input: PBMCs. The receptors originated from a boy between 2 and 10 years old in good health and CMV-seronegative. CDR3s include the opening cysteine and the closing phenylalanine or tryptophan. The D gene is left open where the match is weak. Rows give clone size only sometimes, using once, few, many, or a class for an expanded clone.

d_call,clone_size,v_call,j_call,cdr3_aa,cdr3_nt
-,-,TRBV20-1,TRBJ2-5,CSGQGGETQYF,TGCAGCGGTCAGGGTGGAGAGACCCAGTACTTC
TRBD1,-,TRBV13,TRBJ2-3,CASSSIGGTGVFTDTQYF,TGTGCCAGCAGCTCTATCGGGGGGACAGGGGTCTTCACAGATACGCAGTATTTT
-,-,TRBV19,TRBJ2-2,CASSIAGADTGELFF,TGTGCCAGTAGTATCGCAGGGGCGGACACCGGGGAGCTGTTTTTT
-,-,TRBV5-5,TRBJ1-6,CASSLELKGQRGDSPLHF,TGTGCCAGCAGCTTGGAATTAAAAGGGCAGCGGGGGGATTCACCCCTCCACTTT
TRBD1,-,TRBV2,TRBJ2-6,CASTPGQGSAGANVLTF,TGTGCCAGCACCCCAGGACAGGGCAGCGCTGGGGCCAACGTCCTGACTTTC
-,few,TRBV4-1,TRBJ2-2,CASSQDPGLGTGELFF,TGCGCCAGCAGCCAAGATCCGGGGTTGGGCACCGGGGAGCTGTTTTTT
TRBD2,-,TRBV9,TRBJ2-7,CASSATSGSYEQYF,TGTGCCAGCAGCGCCACTAGCGGTTCCTACGAGCAGTACTTC
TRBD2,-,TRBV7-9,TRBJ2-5,CASSYPALAGGETQYF,TGTGCCAGCAGCTACCCCGCTCTAGCGGGGGGTGAGACCCAGTACTTC
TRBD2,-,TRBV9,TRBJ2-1,CASSVGSGGLNEQFF,TGTGCCAGCAGCGTAGGGTCGGGAGGGTTAAATGAGCAGTTCTTC
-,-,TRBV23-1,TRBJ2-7,CASSQSFGVPHEQYF,TGCGCCAGCAGTCAATCGTTCGGGGTTCCCCACGAGCAGTACTTC
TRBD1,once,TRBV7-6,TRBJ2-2,CASSREGQLTGELFF,TGTGCCAGCAGCCGCGAGGGACAGCTCACCGGGGAGCTGTTTTTT
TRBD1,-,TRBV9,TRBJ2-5,CASSAYDREQETQYF,TGTGCCAGCAGCGCATACGACAGGGAACAAGAGACCCAGTACTTC
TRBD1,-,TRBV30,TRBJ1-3,CAWTSGGLNTIYF,TGTGCCTGGACGTCAGGGGGCTTGAACACCATATATTTT
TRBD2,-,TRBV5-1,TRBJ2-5,CASSSLGLAGQETQYF,TGCGCCAGCAGCTCCCTGGGACTAGCGGGACAAGAGACCCAGTACTTC
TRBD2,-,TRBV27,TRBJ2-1,CASSTEKSLAGINEQFF,TGTGCCAGCAGTACTGAGAAGAGCCTAGCGGGAATAAATGAGCAGTTCTTC